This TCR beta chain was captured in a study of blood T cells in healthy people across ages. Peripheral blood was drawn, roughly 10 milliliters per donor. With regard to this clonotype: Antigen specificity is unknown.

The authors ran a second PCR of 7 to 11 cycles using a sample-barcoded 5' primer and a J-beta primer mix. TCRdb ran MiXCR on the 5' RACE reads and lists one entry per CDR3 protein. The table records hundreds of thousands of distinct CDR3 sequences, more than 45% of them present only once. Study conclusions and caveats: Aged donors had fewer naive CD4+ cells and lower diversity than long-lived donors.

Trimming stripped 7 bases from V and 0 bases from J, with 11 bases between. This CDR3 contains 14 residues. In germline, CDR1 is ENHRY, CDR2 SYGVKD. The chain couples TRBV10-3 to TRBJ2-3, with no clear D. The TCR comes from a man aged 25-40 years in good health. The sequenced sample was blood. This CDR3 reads CAIKGGESTDTQYF. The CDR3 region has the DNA TGTGCCATCAAGGGTGGAGAGAGCACAGATACGCAGTATTTT.